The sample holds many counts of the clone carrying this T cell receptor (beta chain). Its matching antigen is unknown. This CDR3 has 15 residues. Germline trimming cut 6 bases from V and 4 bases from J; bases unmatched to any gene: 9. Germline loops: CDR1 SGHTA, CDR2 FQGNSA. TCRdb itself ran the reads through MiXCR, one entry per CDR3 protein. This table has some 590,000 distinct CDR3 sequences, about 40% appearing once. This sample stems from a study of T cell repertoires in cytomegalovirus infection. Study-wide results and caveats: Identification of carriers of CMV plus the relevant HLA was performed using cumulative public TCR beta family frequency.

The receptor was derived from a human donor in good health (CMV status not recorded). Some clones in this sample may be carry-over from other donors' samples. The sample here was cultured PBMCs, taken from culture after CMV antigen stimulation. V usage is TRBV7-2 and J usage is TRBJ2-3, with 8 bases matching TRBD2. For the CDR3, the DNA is TGTGCCAGCAGTTCCGGAGTAGCGGGACCAGATACGCAGTATTTT. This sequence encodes CASSSGVAGPDTQYF.